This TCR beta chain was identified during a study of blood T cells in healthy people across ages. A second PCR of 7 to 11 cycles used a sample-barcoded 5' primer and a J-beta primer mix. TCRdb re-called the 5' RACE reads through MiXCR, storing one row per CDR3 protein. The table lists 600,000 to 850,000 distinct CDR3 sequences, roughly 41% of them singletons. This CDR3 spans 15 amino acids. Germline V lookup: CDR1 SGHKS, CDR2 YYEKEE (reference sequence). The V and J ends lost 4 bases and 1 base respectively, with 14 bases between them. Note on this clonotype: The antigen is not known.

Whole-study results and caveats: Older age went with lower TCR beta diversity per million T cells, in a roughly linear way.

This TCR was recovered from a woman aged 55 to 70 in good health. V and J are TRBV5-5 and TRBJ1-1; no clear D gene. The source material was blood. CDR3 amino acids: CASSPEGSRNTEAFF. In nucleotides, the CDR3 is TGTGCCAGCAGCCCGGAAGGGAGTAGGAACACTGAAGCTTTCTTT.